The present entry profiles one T cell receptor beta chain with its context. Its antigen is unknown. This sample was taken from a study of OX40 agonist ivuxolimab in advanced cancers. As for the study in general: Anti-PD-1, anti-PD-L1 or anti-CTLA-4 therapy given earlier was allowed, and 40% had some. Whole-study results and caveats: Determination of antigen specificity was not performed for the expanded peripheral T cells. Normalized expansion of T-cell clones was also low for some nonresponders.

V was pared by 6 bases and J by 0 bases, with 7 bases of the junction left unmatched. Germline V gene data show CDR1 as MNHNY and CDR2 as SVGAGI (reference sequence). The CDR3 runs to 16 residues. The assay was immunoSEQ multiplex PCR, and TCRdb's table has in-frame clones only and misses some. The sample comprises 55,000 to 80,000 clones, roughly four fifths of which are singletons, and more than 0.8% rests with the top ten. V usage is TRBV6-6 and J usage is TRBJ1-3; TRBD1 matches 8 bases. The TCR sequence derives from an adult with an advanced solid tumor such as melanoma, head and neck, liver or kidney cancer. Sequenced here: CD4+ or CD8+ T cells sorted from blood, sampled in a trial of the OX40 agonist ivuxolimab. This chain's CDR3 is CASSPTGAFSGNTIYF. The CDR3, as DNA: TGTGCCAGCAGCCCGACAGGGGCCTTCTCTGGAAACACCATATATTTT.